The clone carrying this T cell receptor beta chain was seen ten or more times. As yet, its antigen is unknown. The data are from a study of T cells in Graves' hyperthyroidism and ophthalmopathy. Study outcomes and limitations: In blood, most of the thyroid clonotypes expanded above 0.001 were also present. The model identified upcoming ophthalmopathy a median about 7.1 months ahead of onset.

Clinical symptoms, serum thyroxine, TRAb, thyroid ultrasound and orbital computed tomography established diagnosis. Amplified TCR beta CDR3 regions came from RNA transcripts. Using the HTBI primer set, a first-round RT-PCR was run on the TCR CDR3. TCRdb recomputed calls from the multiplex PCR reads with MiXCR, one row per CDR3 protein. Here the sample spans more than 500,000 distinct CDR3 sequences, 46% being singletons. The germline gives CDR1 SGDLS, CDR2 YYNGEE. The CDR3 spans 15 residues. V was pared by 5 bases and J by 0 bases, with 11 bases between. The sample taken for sequencing was peripheral blood or thyroid tissue (not recorded which). The sequence was collected from an adult woman with Graves' disease, either hyperthyroidism or ophthalmopathy (not recorded which). The chain combines TRBV9 with TRBJ2-2; D may be TRBD1 (6 bases). CDR3 residues: CASRKQGSNTGELFF. The CDR3 DNA follows: TGTGCCAGCAGGAAACAGGGTTCGAACACCGGGGAGCTGTTTTTT.